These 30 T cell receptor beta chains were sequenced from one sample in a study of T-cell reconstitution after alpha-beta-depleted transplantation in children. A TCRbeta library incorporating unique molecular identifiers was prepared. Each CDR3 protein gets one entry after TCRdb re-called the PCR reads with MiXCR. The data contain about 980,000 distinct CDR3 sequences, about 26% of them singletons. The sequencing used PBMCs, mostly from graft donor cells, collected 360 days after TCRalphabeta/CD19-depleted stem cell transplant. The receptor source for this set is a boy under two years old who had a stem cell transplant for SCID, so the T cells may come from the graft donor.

The CDR3 loop reads CASSMGADQETQYF. CDR3 DNA sequence: TGTGCCAGTAGTATGGGGGCAGACCAAGAGACCCAGTACTTC. The chain links TRBV19 to TRBJ2-5; D is possibly TRBD1 (6 bases). Germline-derived CDR1 and CDR2 are LNHDA and SQIVND (reference sequence). The CDR3 length is 14 residues. The V end lost 3 bases, the J end lost 0 bases, and 8 bases lay between the germline ends.

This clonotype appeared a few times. The CDR3 bases are TGTGCCAGCAGCTACAGGCAAGGAACTAATGAAAAACTGTTTTTT. Translated: CASSYRQGTNEKLFF. The V gene is TRBV7-9, the J gene TRBJ1-4; the D gene is possibly TRBD1 (5 bases). CDR1 is SEHNR, CDR2 FQNEAQ, per germline (reference sequence). V dropped 4 bases and J dropped 1 base, with 10 bases sitting between them. The CDR3 has 15 residues.

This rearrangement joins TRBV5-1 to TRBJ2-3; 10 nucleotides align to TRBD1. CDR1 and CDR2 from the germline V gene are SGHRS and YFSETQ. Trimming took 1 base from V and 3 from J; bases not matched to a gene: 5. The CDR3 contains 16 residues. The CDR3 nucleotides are TGCGCCAGCAGCTTGTTGGGACAGGGGTGGACAGATACGCAGTATTTT. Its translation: CASSLLGQGWTDTQYF. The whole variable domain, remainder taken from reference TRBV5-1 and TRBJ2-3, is KAGVTQTPRYLIKTRGQQVTLSCSPISGHRSVSWYQQTPGQGLQFLFEYFSETQRNKGNFPGRFSGRQFSNSRSEMNVSTLELGDSALYLCASSLLGQGWTDTQYFGPGTRLTVL.

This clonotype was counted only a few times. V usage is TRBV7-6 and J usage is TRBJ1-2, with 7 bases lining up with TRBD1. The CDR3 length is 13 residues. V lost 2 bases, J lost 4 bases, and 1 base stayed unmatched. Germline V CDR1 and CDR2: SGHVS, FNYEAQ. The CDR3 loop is CASSLRTGYGYTF. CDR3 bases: TGTGCCAGCAGCTTAAGGACAGGCTATGGCTACACCTTC.

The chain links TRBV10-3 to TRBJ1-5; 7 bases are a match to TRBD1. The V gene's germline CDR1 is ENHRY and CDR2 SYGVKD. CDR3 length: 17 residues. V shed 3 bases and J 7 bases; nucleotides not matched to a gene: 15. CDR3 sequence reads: CAISDPSRDRADQPQHF. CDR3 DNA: TGTGCCATCAGTGACCCTTCCAGAGACAGGGCGGACCAGCCCCAGCATTTT.

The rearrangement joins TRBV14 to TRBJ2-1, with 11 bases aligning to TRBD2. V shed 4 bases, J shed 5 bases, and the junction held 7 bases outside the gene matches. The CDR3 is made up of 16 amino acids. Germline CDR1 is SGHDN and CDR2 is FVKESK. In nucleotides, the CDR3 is TGTGCCAGCAGCCGGTCCCTAGCGGGGGGTAACAATGAGCAGTTCTTC. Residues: CASSRSLAGGNNEQFF.

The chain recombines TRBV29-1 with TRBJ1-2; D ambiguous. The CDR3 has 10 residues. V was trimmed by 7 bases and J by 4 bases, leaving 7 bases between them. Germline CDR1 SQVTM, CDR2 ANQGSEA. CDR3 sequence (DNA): TGCAGCGCCGACTCCTATGGCTACACCTTC. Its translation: CSADSYGYTF.

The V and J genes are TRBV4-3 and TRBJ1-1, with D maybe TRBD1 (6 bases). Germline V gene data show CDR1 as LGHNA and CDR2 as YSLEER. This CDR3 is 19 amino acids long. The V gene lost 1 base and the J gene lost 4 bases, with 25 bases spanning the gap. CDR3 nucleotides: TGCGCCAGCAGCCAAGGGGAGGGGGACCCCATATGGGCGATCACTGAAGCTTTCTTT. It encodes CASSQGEGDPIWAITEAFF.

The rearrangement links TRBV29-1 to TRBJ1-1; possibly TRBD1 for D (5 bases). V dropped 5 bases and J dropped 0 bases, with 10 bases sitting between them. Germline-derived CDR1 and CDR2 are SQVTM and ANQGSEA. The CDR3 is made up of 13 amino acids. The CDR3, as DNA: TGCAGCGTTCAGGGCGGAGTGAACACTGAAGCTTTCTTT. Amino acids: CSVQGGVNTEAFF.

The CDR3 protein is CASSRGQGGQTQYF. The CDR3 DNA follows: TGTGCCAGCAGCCGGGGACAGGGCGGACAGACCCAGTACTTC. This rearrangement joins TRBV6-2 or TRBV6-3 to TRBJ2-5, with TRBD1 matching 9 bases. V trimming: 6 bases; J trimming: 6 bases; junction bases outside the gene matches: 8. Per the germline V gene, CDR1 is MNHEY and CDR2 is SVGEGT. The CDR3 loop spans 14 amino acids.

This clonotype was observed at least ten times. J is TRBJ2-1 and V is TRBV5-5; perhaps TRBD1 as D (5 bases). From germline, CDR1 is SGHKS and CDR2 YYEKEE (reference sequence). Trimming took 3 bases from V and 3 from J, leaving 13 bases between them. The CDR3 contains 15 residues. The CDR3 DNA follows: TGTGCCAGCAGCTCCGCTGGGCAGGGCTACAATGAGCAGTTCTTC. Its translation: CASSSAGQGYNEQFF.

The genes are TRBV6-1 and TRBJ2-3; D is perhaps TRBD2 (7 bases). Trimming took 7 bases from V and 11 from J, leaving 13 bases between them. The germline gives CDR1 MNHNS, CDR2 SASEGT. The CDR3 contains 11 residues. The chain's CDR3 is CASKGGARQYF. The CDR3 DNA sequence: TGTGCCAGCAAAGGGGGGGCTCGGCAGTATTTT.

CDR3 residues: CASSQDRSVHNVGELFF. CDR3 in DNA: TGTGCCAGCAGCCAAGATCGGTCCGTGCACAACGTCGGGGAGCTGTTTTTT. The chain uses TRBV14 and TRBJ2-2; D unresolved. This CDR3 has 17 residues. V shed 0 bases and J shed 7 bases, with 18 bases lying between them. Germline CDR1 reads SGHDN; CDR2 reads FVKESK.

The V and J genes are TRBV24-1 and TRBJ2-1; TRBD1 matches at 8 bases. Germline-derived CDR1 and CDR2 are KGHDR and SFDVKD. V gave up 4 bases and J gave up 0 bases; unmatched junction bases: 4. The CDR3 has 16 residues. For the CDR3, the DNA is TGTGCCACCAGTGACCCCGGGACAGGCTCCTACAATGAGCAGTTCTTC. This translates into CATSDPGTGSYNEQFF.

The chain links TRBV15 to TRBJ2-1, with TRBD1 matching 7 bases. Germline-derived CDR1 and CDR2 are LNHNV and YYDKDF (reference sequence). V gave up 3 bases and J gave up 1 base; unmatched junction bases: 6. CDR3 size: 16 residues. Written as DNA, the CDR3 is TGTGCCACCAGCAGCCGAAGGGGGCAATCCTACAATGAGCAGTTCTTC. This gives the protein CATSSRRGQSYNEQFF.

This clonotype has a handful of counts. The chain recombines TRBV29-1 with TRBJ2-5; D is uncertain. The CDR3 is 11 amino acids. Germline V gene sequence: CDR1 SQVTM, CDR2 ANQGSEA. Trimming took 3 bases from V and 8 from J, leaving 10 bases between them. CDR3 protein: CSVDGGSTQYF. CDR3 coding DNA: TGCAGCGTTGATGGTGGTTCAACCCAGTACTTC. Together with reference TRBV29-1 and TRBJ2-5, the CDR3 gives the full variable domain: SAVISQKPSRDICQRGTSLTIQCQVDSQVTMMFWYRQQPGQSLTLIATANQGSEATYESGFVIDKFPISRPNLTFSTLTVSNMSPEDSSIYLCSVDGGSTQYFGPGTRLLVL.

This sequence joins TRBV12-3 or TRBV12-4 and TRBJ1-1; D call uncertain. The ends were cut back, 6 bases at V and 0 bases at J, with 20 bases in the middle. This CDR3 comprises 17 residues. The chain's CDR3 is CASSPVASGRLNTEAFF. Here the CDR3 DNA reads TGTGCCAGCAGCCCTGTTGCTTCCGGACGGCTGAACACTGAAGCTTTCTTT.

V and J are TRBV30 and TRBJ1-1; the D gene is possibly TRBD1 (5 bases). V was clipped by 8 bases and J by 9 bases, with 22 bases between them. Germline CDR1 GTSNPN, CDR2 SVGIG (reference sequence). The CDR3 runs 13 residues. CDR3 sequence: CALTGLGRMKAFF. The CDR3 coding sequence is TGTGCCCTAACAGGACTTGGGCGCATGAAAGCTTTCTTT.

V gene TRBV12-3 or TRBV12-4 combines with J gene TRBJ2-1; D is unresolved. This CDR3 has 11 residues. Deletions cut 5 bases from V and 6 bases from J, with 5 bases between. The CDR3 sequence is CASSPINEQFF. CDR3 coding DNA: TGTGCCAGCAGTCCGATCAATGAGCAGTTCTTC.

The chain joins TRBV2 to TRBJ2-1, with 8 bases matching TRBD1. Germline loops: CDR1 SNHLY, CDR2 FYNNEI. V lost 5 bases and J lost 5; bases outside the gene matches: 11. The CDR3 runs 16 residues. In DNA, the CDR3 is TGTGCCAGCAGTCTCCAAATGGGACAGGCCAACAATGAGCAGTTCTTC. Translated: CASSLQMGQANNEQFF.

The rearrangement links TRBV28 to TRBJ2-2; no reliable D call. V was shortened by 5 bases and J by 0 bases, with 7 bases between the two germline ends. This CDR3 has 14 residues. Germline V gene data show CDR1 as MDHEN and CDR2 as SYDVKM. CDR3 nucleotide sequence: TGTGCCAGCAGTCCCAACCCGAACACCGGGGAGCTGTTTTTT. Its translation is CASSPNPNTGELFF.

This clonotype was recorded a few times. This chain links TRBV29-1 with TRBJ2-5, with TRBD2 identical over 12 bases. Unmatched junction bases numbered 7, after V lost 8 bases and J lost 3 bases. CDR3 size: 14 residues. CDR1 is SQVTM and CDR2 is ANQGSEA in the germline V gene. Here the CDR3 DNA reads TGCAGCCTCCTAGCGGGGGGGCCAAAAGAGACCCAGTACTTC. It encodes CSLLAGGPKETQYF.

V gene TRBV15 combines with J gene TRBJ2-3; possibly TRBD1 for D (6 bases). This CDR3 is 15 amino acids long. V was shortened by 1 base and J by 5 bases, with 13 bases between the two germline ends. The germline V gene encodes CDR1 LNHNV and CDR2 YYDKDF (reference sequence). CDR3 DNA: TGTGCCACCAGCAGAGCTAACAGGGTGGGAGATACGCAGTATTTT. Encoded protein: CATSRANRVGDTQYF.

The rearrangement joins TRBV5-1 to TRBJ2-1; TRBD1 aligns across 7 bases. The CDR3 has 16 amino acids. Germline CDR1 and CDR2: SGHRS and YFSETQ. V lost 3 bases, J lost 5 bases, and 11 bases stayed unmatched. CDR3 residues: CASSSLQGWADNEQFF. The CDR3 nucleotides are TGCGCCAGCAGCTCCTTACAGGGGTGGGCCGACAATGAGCAGTTCTTC. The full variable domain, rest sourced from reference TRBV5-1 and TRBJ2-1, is KAGVTQTPRYLIKTRGQQVTLSCSPISGHRSVSWYQQTPGQGLQFLFEYFSETQRNKGNFPGRFSGRQFSNSRSEMNVSTLELGDSALYLCASSSLQGWADNEQFFGPGTRLTVL.

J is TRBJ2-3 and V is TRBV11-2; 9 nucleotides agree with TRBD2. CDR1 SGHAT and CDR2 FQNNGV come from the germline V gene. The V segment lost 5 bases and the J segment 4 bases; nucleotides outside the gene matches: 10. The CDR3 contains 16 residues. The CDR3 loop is CASSLGTSIAPDTQYF. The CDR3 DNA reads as TGTGCCAGCAGCCTCGGGACTAGCATAGCCCCAGATACGCAGTATTTT.

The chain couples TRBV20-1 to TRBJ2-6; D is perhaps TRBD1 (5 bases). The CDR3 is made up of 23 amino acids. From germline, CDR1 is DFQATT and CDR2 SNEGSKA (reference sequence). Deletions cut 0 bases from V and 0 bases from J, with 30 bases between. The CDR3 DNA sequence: TGCAGTGCTAGAGAAAAAGGGGTCTCGGGTAAAGGTCCAGATTCCTCTGGGGCCAACGTCCTGACTTTC. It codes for CSAREKGVSGKGPDSSGANVLTF.

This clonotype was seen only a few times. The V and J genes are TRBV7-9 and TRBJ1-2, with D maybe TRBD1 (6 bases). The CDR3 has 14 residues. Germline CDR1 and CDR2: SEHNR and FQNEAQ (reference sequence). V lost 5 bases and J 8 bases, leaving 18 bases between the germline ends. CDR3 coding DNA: TGTGCCAGCAGCCCTTCGAGGGGGATAAGAGGCTACACCTTC. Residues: CASSPSRGIRGYTF.

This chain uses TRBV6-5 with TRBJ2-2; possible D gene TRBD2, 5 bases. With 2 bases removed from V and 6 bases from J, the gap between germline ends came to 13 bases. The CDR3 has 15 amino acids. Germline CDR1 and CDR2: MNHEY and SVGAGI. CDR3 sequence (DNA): TGTGCCAGCAGTTACGTACGGACTCCCGCCGGGGAGCTGTTTTTT. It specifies CASSYVRTPAGELFF.

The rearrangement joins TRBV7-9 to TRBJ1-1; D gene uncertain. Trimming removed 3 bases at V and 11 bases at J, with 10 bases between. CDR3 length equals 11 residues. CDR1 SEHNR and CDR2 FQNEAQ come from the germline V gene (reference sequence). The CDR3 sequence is CASSFESGAFF. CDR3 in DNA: TGTGCCAGCAGCTTCGAATCCGGGGCTTTCTTT.

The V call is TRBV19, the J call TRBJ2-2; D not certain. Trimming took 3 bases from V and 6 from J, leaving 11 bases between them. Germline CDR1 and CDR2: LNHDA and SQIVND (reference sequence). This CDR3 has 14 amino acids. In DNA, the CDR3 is TGTGCCAGTAGTATTGACCGGACCGCCGGGGAGCTGTTTTTT. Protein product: CASSIDRTAGELFF.